This T cell receptor beta chain appears in the sequencing data of a study of blood T cell repertoires in COVID-19. Across the whole study: Acute and convalescent COVID-19 samples came from the United States, Italy and Spain. PBMCs, B-cell-depleted T cells, or T cells provided the cDNA or gDNA that made up the material.

This clone was counted a single time. CDR3 length: 14 residues. V was pared by 6 bases and J by 0 bases, with 1 base of the junction left unmatched. CDR1 is MNHEY and CDR2 is SVGAGI in the germline V gene. In the authors' workflow: Amplified reference gene primers provided the basis for estimating nucleated cell counts. TCRdb's table, derived via immunoSEQ multiplex PCR, lists solely in-frame clones and lacks some. V, J and clone size are those of that table, while D and trimming were read from the DNA. The sample has about 140,000 clones; 87% are singletons. The gene calls are TRBV6-5 and TRBJ2-2; 7 positions agree with TRBD2. The clonotype originates from a human donor in a cohort sampled during active COVID-19. Sequences were obtained from peripheral blood. The CDR3, as DNA: TGTGCCAGCAGGGGGAGGGCGAACACCGGGGAGCTGTTTTTT. Translating it yields CASRGRANTGELFF.